The 16 T cell receptor beta chains below come from one sample, sequenced in a study of blood T cell repertoires in COVID-19. Measured with immunoSEQ multiplex PCR; TCRdb has only the in-frame clones, and not every one. The table includes about 150,000 clones, around 85% detected once. Sample: peripheral blood. The origin of the receptors is a man aged 55 to 70 with COVID-19, enrolled during active disease.

This CDR3 is CASRGDQPQHF. The CDR3 region has the DNA TGTGCCAGCAGGGGAGATCAGCCCCAGCATTTT. This chain connects TRBV28 to TRBJ1-5; D gene ambiguous. The CDR3 is 11 amino acids. The germline gives CDR1 MDHEN, CDR2 SYDVKM. The V gene lost 6 bases and the J gene lost 5 bases, with 5 bases spanning the gap.

The chain employs TRBV12-5 and TRBJ1-1; TRBD1 might be the D (6 bases). Germline V gene lookup returns CDR1 LGHNT and CDR2 FRNRAP. This CDR3 contains 16 residues. The V end was cut by 7 bases, the J end by 0 bases, with 18 bases between. CDR3 bases: TGTGCTAGTGCCTCCGGACAGTCTCCGATGAACACTGAAGCTTTCTTT. This translates into CASASGQSPMNTEAFF.

The V call is TRBV11-1, the J call TRBJ2-3, with a possible D match to TRBD2 (5 bases). The CDR3 runs to 16 residues. V was clipped by 1 base and J by 5 bases, with 16 bases between them. Germline loops: CDR1 SGHAT, CDR2 FQDESV (reference sequence). CDR3 sequence (DNA): TGTGCCAGCAGCTTAGTAGTGGGGAGTGTTGGAGATACGCAGTATTTT. Amino acids: CASSLVVGSVGDTQYF.

The chain is built from TRBV30 and TRBJ1-2; unclear D gene. The CDR3 spans 11 residues. The V gene's germline CDR1 is GTSNPN and CDR2 SVGIG (reference sequence). V was trimmed by 2 bases and J by 8 bases, leaving 9 bases between them. The CDR3 bases are TGTGCCTGGAGTTCCACTCGGGGCTACACCTTC. Protein product: CAWSSTRGYTF.

This sequence joins TRBV9 and TRBJ2-2; D is possibly TRBD2 (6 bases). The CDR3 is 17 residues long. Between the trimmed V and J ends, which lost 3 bases and 4 bases, there was a span of 19 bases. CDR1 is SGDLS, CDR2 YYNGEE, per germline. DNA for the CDR3: TGTGCCAGCAGCGCCTCACCCCCGACTAGTCTCACCGGGGAGCTGTTTTTT. This codes for CASSASPPTSLTGELFF.

A single count supports this clone. The V gene is TRBV6-5, the J gene TRBJ1-1; D remains unclear. CDR3 length equals 14 residues. The V end was cut by 2 bases, the J end by 1 base, with 8 bases between. CDR1 and CDR2 (germline): MNHEY, SVGAGI. The CDR3 DNA sequence: TGTGCCAGCAGTTACATGGCGGGGAACACTGAAGCTTTCTTT. Its translation is CASSYMAGNTEAFF.

The count of this clone is one. The chain carries TRBV6-5 and TRBJ2-6; possible D gene TRBD2, 5 bases. The CDR3 covers 14 residues. V lost 4 bases and J 2 bases, leaving 6 bases between the germline ends. The germline gives CDR1 MNHEY, CDR2 SVGAGI. CDR3 DNA: TGTGCCAGCAGTTCCGGGGCTGGGGCCAACGTCCTGACTTTC. Its protein product is CASSSGAGANVLTF.

The chain carries TRBV11-3 and TRBJ2-7; TRBD2 matches at 11 bases. Germline V gives CDR1 SGHNT, CDR2 YENEEA. The ends lost 5 bases at V and 5 bases at J; junction bases unmatched: 5. The CDR3 is made up of 14 amino acids. The CDR3 region has the DNA TGTGCCAGCAGCATTCGACTAGCGGGACACGAGCAGTACTTC. Encoded protein: CASSIRLAGHEQYF.

The gene calls are TRBV28 and TRBJ2-7; D call uncertain. Between the trimmed V and J ends, which lost 3 bases and 3 bases, there was a span of 9 bases. Germline V gene sequence: CDR1 MDHEN, CDR2 SYDVKM. This CDR3 comprises 13 residues. The CDR3 protein is CASSLAPIYEQYF. The CDR3 coding sequence is TGTGCCAGCAGTTTGGCTCCGATCTACGAGCAGTACTTC.

V and J are TRBV7-2 and TRBJ2-5; TRBD2 matches at 13 bases. With 5 bases clipped from V and 1 base from J, the junction kept 4 bases outside the gene matches. Germline loops: CDR1 SGHTA, CDR2 FQGNSA. There are 16 residues in the CDR3. The CDR3 is CASSPRLAGGQETQYF. In DNA form, the CDR3 reads TGTGCCAGCAGCCCGCGACTAGCGGGGGGCCAAGAGACCCAGTACTTC.

The chain uses TRBV15 and TRBJ1-6; no definite D call. Trimming removed 0 bases from V and 2 bases from J, with 8 bases in between. Germline lookup yields CDR1 LNHNV and CDR2 YYDKDF (reference sequence). There are 16 residues in the CDR3. DNA for the CDR3: TGTGCCACCAGCAGAGATGGGAGCGCCTATAATTCACCCCTCCACTTT. Amino acids: CATSRDGSAYNSPLHF.

The chain links TRBV27 to TRBJ1-1; TRBD1 matches at 8 bases. CDR3 length equals 13 residues. J lost 10 bases, V lost 5 bases, and 9 bases had no gene match. Germline lookup yields CDR1 MNHEY and CDR2 SMNVEV (reference sequence). The CDR3 DNA follows: TGTGCCAGCAGTACCGCTATCAGGGGGCGAGCTTTCTTT. Translated, it gives CASSTAIRGRAFF.

The genes are TRBV19 and TRBJ1-1; 8 bases map to TRBD1. Germline V gene lookup returns CDR1 LNHDA and CDR2 SQIVND (reference sequence). V trimming: 2 bases; J trimming: 1 base; junction bases outside the gene matches: 9. The CDR3 is 17 amino acids. The CDR3 DNA follows: TGTGCCAGTAGTATACCCGGCAGGGGGCGTCGGAACACTGAAGCTTTCTTT. Translation gives CASSIPGRGRRNTEAFF.

There are a few counts of this clone. V gene TRBV3-1 (or the pseudogene TRBV3-2) combines with J gene TRBJ2-7; D perhaps matches TRBD1 (6 bases). There are 13 residues in the CDR3. The V and J ends lost 7 bases and 4 bases respectively, with 14 bases between them. Per germline, CDR1 LGHDT and CDR2 YNNKEL (reference sequence). CDR3 nucleotides: TGTGCCAGCACCTCGAGGGGGAGTTACGAGCAGTACTTC. It is translated as CASTSRGSYEQYF.

V and J are TRBV7-2 and TRBJ2-2; tentatively, D is TRBD2 (6 bases). The CDR3 is made up of 16 amino acids. The germline CDR1 and CDR2 sequences are SGHTA and FQGNSA. V lost 0 bases and J 1 base, leaving 9 bases between the germline ends. The CDR3 DNA is TGTGCCAGCAGCTTAGCGGACTACCTGAACACCGGGGAGCTGTTTTTT. This encodes CASSLADYLNTGELFF.

The rearrangement joins TRBV19 to TRBJ1-4, with TRBD1 matching 8 bases. The germline V gene encodes CDR1 LNHDA and CDR2 SQIVND (reference sequence). After removal of 8 bases from V and 5 bases from J, the junction contained 1 base not matched to a gene. The CDR3 covers 12 residues. The CDR3 is CASGQGNEKLFF. The CDR3 nucleotides are TGTGCCAGTGGACAGGGAAATGAAAAACTGTTTTTT.